This T cell receptor (beta chain) was identified during a study of immune cell composition in non-small cell lung cancer. Looked up from germline, CDR1 is WSHSY and CDR2 is SAAADI. Losses at the gene ends were 6 bases for V and 3 bases for J; bases not matched to a gene: 4. CDR3 length: 13 amino acids. As for this clone: Its target is not known.

The study, taken as a whole, reports: 60% to 75% of squamous and approximately 30% of adenocarcinoma cases had tumour-associated clones >0.5%. Lung squamous cell carcinoma tumours had significantly higher top 10 clone scores and productive clonality than lung adenocarcinoma.

Only in-frame clones appear in the TCRdb table, and some are missing; sequencing was by immunoSEQ multiplex PCR. Among 9,500 to 10,000 clones listed, 60% to 70% were seen once. Sequenced: lung tumor tissue. The receptor was isolated from a human donor with non-small cell lung cancer. J is TRBJ2-7 and V is TRBV10-2; the match to TRBD1 covers 8 bases. In DNA form, the CDR3 reads TGCGCCAGCAGATCAGGGGGCAGCTACGAGCAGTACTTC. As protein: CASRSGGSYEQYF.